These 26 T cell receptor beta chains were all obtained from the same sample, sequenced in a study of CD8+ T cells in alopecia areata. Following extraction, RNA underwent reverse transcription to cDNA, which served as the sequencing template. Clones were sequenced by immunoSEQ multiplex PCR, and TCRdb holds only the in-frame ones, with some missing. This sample has 110,000 or so clones; 56% occur once, and the top ten carry about 3.7%. Regarding treatment: oral pan-JAK inhibitor, 5-10 mg twice daily. Sequenced material: CD4+ T cells sorted from blood, taken at week 24, from a patient treated with tofacitinib. The receptor source for this set is a human donor with alopecia areata.

The genes are TRBV4-1 and TRBJ2-1; D gene uncertain. Per the germline V gene, CDR1 is MGHRA and CDR2 is YSYEKL. The CDR3 is 15 amino acids. Trimming removed 1 base from V and 6 bases from J, with 13 bases in between. The CDR3 DNA is TGCGCCAGCAGCCAAGCCCGGTTCAGAGGCAATGAGCAGTTCTTC. Protein product: CASSQARFRGNEQFF.

This clone was detected many times. This chain's CDR3 is CASSLGLAVQETQYF. The CDR3 DNA is TGCGCCAGCAGCCTGGGACTAGCGGTCCAAGAGACCCAGTACTTC. The chain links TRBV4-3 to TRBJ2-5; 11 bases are a match to TRBD2. The CDR3 extends over 15 amino acids. Germline V gene sequence: CDR1 LGHNA, CDR2 YSLEER. V shed 4 bases and J 1 base; nucleotides not matched to a gene: 2.

The CDR3 loop reads CASGLQGTGELFF. In DNA, the CDR3 is TGCGCCAGCGGACTACAGGGAACCGGGGAGCTGTTTTTT. The rearrangement joins TRBV5-1 to TRBJ2-2; TRBD1 or TRBD2 may be the D gene (6 bases each). The CDR3 consists of 13 residues. V lost 7 bases and J lost 5, with 12 bases in between. CDR1 is SGHRS and CDR2 is YFSETQ in the germline V gene. The variable domain in full, completed from reference TRBV5-1 and TRBJ2-2, reads KAGVTQTPRYLIKTRGQQVTLSCSPISGHRSVSWYQQTPGQGLQFLFEYFSETQRNKGNFPGRFSGRQFSNSRSEMNVSTLELGDSALYLCASGLQGTGELFFGEGSRLTVL.

The V and J genes are TRBV29-1 and TRBJ1-1; 7 nucleotides line up with TRBD1. The germline gives CDR1 SQVTM, CDR2 ANQGSEA. The trim removed 3 bases at V and 4 bases at J, leaving 5 bases unmatched. This CDR3 has 13 amino acids. CDR3 residues: CSVEVGQITEAFF. CDR3 bases: TGCAGCGTTGAGGTGGGACAGATCACTGAAGCTTTCTTT.

This clone has just a few counts. The CDR3 region has the DNA TGCGCCAGCAGCCAAGATGGGACAGGGGCGTACTATGGCTACACCTTC. Translation: CASSQDGTGAYYGYTF. This sequence joins TRBV4-3 and TRBJ1-2; TRBD1 matches at 10 bases. The CDR3 has 16 amino acids. V lost 0 bases and J lost 3; bases outside the gene matches: 4. CDR1 LGHNA and CDR2 YSLEER come from the germline V gene.

J is TRBJ2-2 and V is TRBV4-2; 8 nucleotides align to TRBD1. This CDR3 region has 17 residues. V shed 0 bases, J shed 6 bases, and the junction held 9 bases outside the gene matches. CDR1 and CDR2 (germline): LGHNA, YNFKEQ. This CDR3 is CASSQDSGQGFSGELFF. In nucleotides, the CDR3 is TGTGCCAGCAGCCAAGATTCCGGACAGGGTTTTTCCGGGGAGCTGTTTTTT.

The J gene is TRBJ2-2, the V gene TRBV7-9; no definite D call. Trimming shortened V by 6 bases and J by 6 bases, and 14 bases separated the two germline ends. Germline V lookup: CDR1 SEHNR, CDR2 FQNEAQ (reference sequence). CDR3 length: 14 residues. CDR3 sequence reads: CASRPTTSPGELFF. CDR3 nucleotides: TGTGCCAGCAGACCTACGACATCCCCCGGGGAGCTGTTTTTT.

J is TRBJ2-7 and V is TRBV7-9, with D possibly called TRBD1 or TRBD2 (5 bases each). Trimming took 3 bases from V and 4 from J, leaving 13 bases between them. This CDR3 has 14 amino acids. Germline CDR1 is SEHNR and CDR2 is FQNEAQ (reference sequence). CDR3 protein: CASSLAGTAYEQYF. Written as DNA, the CDR3 is TGTGCCAGCAGCTTGGCCGGGACCGCTTACGAGCAGTACTTC. The full variable domain, with the rest looked up from reference TRBV7-9 and TRBJ2-7, is DTGVSQNPRHKITKRGQNVTFRCDPISEHNRLYWYRQTLGQGPEFLTYFQNEAQLEKSRLLSDRFSAERPKGSFSTLEIQRTEQGDSAMYLCASSLAGTAYEQYFGPGTRLTVT.

V is TRBV5-1 and J is TRBJ2-7; 7 positions match TRBD1. V gave up 2 bases and J gave up 9 bases; unmatched junction bases: 11. CDR1 and CDR2 from the germline V gene are SGHRS and YFSETQ. This CDR3 is 14 amino acids long. CDR3 in DNA: TGCGCCAGCAGCTTAGAGGGGGCCGGGGCCTGGCAGTACTTC. This encodes CASSLEGAGAWQYF.

The chain employs TRBV7-6 and TRBJ2-7, with a tentative D call TRBD2 (6 bases). CDR1 and CDR2 (germline): SGHVS, FNYEAQ. The CDR3 is 13 residues long. Trimming left V 4 bases short and J 6 bases short, with 13 bases between. CDR3 nucleotide sequence: TGTGCCAGCAGCTCTTACATTAGCGGCGAGCAGTACTTC. Translating it yields CASSSYISGEQYF.

This clone has only a few counts. The V and J genes are TRBV30 and TRBJ1-2; 12 nucleotides line up with TRBD1. This CDR3 has 14 amino acids. Germline V gene sequence: CDR1 GTSNPN, CDR2 SVGIG (reference sequence). The ends lost 5 bases at V and 4 bases at J; junction bases unmatched: 5. The CDR3 sequence is CAWGDRGRSYGYTF. CDR3 bases: TGTGCCTGGGGGGACAGGGGGCGAAGCTATGGCTACACCTTC.

This sequence joins TRBV5-6 and TRBJ1-1, with TRBD1 matching 7 bases. CDR1 and CDR2 from the germline V gene are SGHDT and YYEEEE. The CDR3 runs to 15 residues. With 4 bases clipped from V and 2 bases from J, the junction kept 8 bases outside the gene matches. This chain's CDR3 is CASSIGQVSNTEAFF. As DNA, the CDR3 is TGTGCCAGCAGCATAGGACAGGTCTCTAACACTGAAGCTTTCTTT.

This clone was counted a single time. The rearrangement uses TRBV29-1 and TRBJ2-5; the D is unclear. This CDR3 spans 12 amino acids. CDR1 is SQVTM and CDR2 is ANQGSEA in the germline V gene. Trimming shortened V by 7 bases and J by 2 bases, and 11 bases separated the two germline ends. The CDR3 here is CSACWVQETQYF. Written as DNA, the CDR3 is TGCAGCGCTTGCTGGGTGCAAGAGACCCAGTACTTC.

The chain uses TRBV29-1 and TRBJ2-7; D unclear. The CDR3 has 11 residues. V lost 7 bases and J lost 2, with 9 bases in between. Germline CDR1 reads SQVTM; CDR2 reads ANQGSEA. CDR3 DNA: TGCAGCGCCGGCAGACCCTACGAGCAGTACTTC. This codes for CSAGRPYEQYF.

The chain couples TRBV30 to TRBJ1-2, with D possibly matching TRBD1 (6 bases). CDR1 GTSNPN and CDR2 SVGIG come from the germline V gene (reference sequence). The CDR3 length is 14 residues. With 0 bases removed from V and 7 bases from J, the gap between germline ends came to 15 bases. The DNA for the CDR3 is TGTGCCTGGAGTGTAAATTGGGGGGCCGGTGGCTACACCTTC. It is translated as CAWSVNWGAGGYTF.

V is TRBV25-1 and J is TRBJ2-3; D is undetermined. Deletions cut 7 bases from V and 2 bases from J, with 4 bases between. The CDR3 consists of 11 residues. CDR1 and CDR2 (germline): MGHDK, SYGVNS. CDR3: CASNDTDTQYF. The CDR3 DNA is TGTGCCAGCAACGACACAGATACGCAGTATTTT.

The chain carries TRBV6-1 and TRBJ2-2; maybe TRBD2 (6 bases). Germline-derived CDR1 and CDR2 are MNHNS and SASEGT. CDR3 size: 17 residues. V dropped 2 bases and J dropped 5 bases, with 18 bases sitting between them. CDR3 in DNA: TGTGCCAGCAGTGAACCGCTAGGGCGGGGATGGACCGGGGAGCTGTTTTTT. As protein: CASSEPLGRGWTGELFF.

This clone has a handful of counts. The J gene is TRBJ1-6, the V gene TRBV18; no clear D gene. The CDR3 length is 12 residues. V shed 4 bases and J shed 10 bases, with 8 bases lying between them. Per germline, CDR1 KGHSH and CDR2 LQKENI. CDR3: CASSQDRSPLHF. The CDR3 nucleotides are TGTGCCAGCTCACAGGACCGATCACCCCTCCACTTT.

This clone showed up just once. V and J are TRBV4-2 and TRBJ1-1; D gene uncertain. V was trimmed by 0 bases and J by 13 bases, leaving 12 bases between them. The CDR3 runs 12 residues. From germline, CDR1 is LGHNA and CDR2 YNFKEQ. The CDR3 region is CASSQEVGLNFF. The CDR3 DNA sequence: TGTGCCAGCAGCCAAGAGGTCGGACTCAATTTCTTT.

The chain is built from TRBV7-6 and TRBJ2-2, with D uncertain. The ends were cut back, 3 bases at V and 6 bases at J, with 5 bases in the middle. Germline-derived CDR1 and CDR2 are SGHVS and FNYEAQ. The CDR3 length is 12 residues. The CDR3 protein is CASSLSAGELFF. The CDR3 DNA reads as TGTGCCAGCAGCTTGAGTGCCGGGGAGCTGTTTTTT.

This sequence joins TRBV7-9 and TRBJ1-1; D gene uncertain. The length of the CDR3 is 15 residues. Per germline, CDR1 SEHNR and CDR2 FQNEAQ (reference sequence). The V end lost 5 bases, the J end lost 0 bases, and 13 bases lay between the germline ends. CDR3 DNA: TGTGCCAGCAGCCCCGTGATGGGCCTGAACACTGAAGCTTTCTTT. As protein: CASSPVMGLNTEAFF.

The V and J genes are TRBV5-1 and TRBJ2-1; maybe TRBD1 (6 bases). The CDR3 covers 13 residues. The ends were cut back, 0 bases at V and 8 bases at J, with 9 bases in the middle. The germline CDR1 and CDR2 sequences are SGHRS and YFSETQ. The chain's CDR3 is CASSLDRVHEQFF. The CDR3 nucleotides are TGCGCCAGCAGCTTGGACAGGGTGCATGAGCAGTTCTTC.

The V and J genes are TRBV30 and TRBJ1-6; tentative D call: TRBD1 (5 bases). V was shortened by 1 base and J by 7 bases, with 8 bases between the two germline ends. This CDR3 spans 13 amino acids. CDR1 is GTSNPN and CDR2 is SVGIG in the germline V gene (reference sequence). The CDR3 region is CAWSEEGNSPLHF. The CDR3 DNA sequence: TGTGCCTGGAGTGAGGAGGGGAATTCACCCCTCCACTTT.

This rearrangement joins TRBV2 to TRBJ1-5; a weak D match, TRBD1 (6 bases). V was trimmed by 6 bases and J by 3 bases, leaving 12 bases between them. The CDR3 is made up of 14 amino acids. Germline CDR1 SNHLY, CDR2 FYNNEI. The CDR3 nucleotides are TGTGCCAGCAGGCGGACAGTTCCCAATCAGCCCCAGCATTTT. Translation gives CASRRTVPNQPQHF.

This clone showed up just a few times. The rearrangement joins TRBV5-6 to TRBJ2-3; possibly TRBD2 for D (5 bases). Looked up from germline, CDR1 is SGHDT and CDR2 is YYEEEE. The CDR3 loop spans 15 amino acids. Trimming removed 4 bases from V and 0 bases from J, with 12 bases in between. DNA of the CDR3: TGTGCCAGCAGCCTGACTGGCGGGAGCACAGATACGCAGTATTTT. Its translation is CASSLTGGSTDTQYF.

The chain links TRBV5-1 to TRBJ1-6; D is uncertain. Trimming removed 0 bases at V and 7 bases at J, with 5 bases between. The germline gives CDR1 SGHRS, CDR2 YFSETQ. The CDR3 runs 13 residues. The CDR3 sequence is CASSLVQNSPLHF. Here the CDR3 DNA reads TGCGCCAGCAGCTTGGTCCAGAATTCACCCCTCCACTTT.